These 5 T cell receptor beta chains came from one sample sequenced in a study of blood T cell repertoires in COVID-19. The table came from immunoSEQ multiplex PCR; TCRdb's copy has only in-frame clones and leaves some out. The sample carries around 260,000 clones, under 90% recorded once. The sequenced material came from peripheral blood. The receptors originated from a man in his 60s with acute or convalescent COVID-19.

V and J are TRBV29-1 and TRBJ2-1; D possibly corresponds to TRBD1 (5 bases). The germline V gene has CDR1 SQVTM and CDR2 ANQGSEA. Trimming removed 4 bases from V and 3 bases from J, with 10 bases in between. This CDR3 has 13 amino acids. This chain's CDR3 is CSVVTGDYNEQFF. CDR3 sequence (DNA): TGCAGCGTTGTTACAGGCGACTACAATGAGCAGTTCTTC.

The V gene is TRBV19, the J gene TRBJ2-7; TRBD1 agrees at 7 bases. V lost 6 bases and J lost 5; bases outside the gene matches: 7. There are 13 residues in the CDR3. In germline, CDR1 is LNHDA, CDR2 SQIVND (reference sequence). The CDR3 sequence: CASRRTTGDEQYF. CDR3 bases: TGTGCCAGTAGACGAACAACAGGGGACGAGCAGTACTTC.

CDR3 nucleotides: TGTGCCAGCAGCTTAGGGGCAGGGCCAAGGTCTGGAAACACCATATATTTT. Its protein product is CASSLGAGPRSGNTIYF. The rearrangement uses TRBV11-2 and TRBJ1-3; maybe TRBD1 (5 bases). V was pared by 1 base and J by 1 base, with 14 bases between. The germline V gene has CDR1 SGHAT and CDR2 FQNNGV. The CDR3 consists of 17 residues.

This chain connects TRBV7-2 to TRBJ2-1, with TRBD2 matching over 13 bases. CDR3 length: 19 amino acids. With 4 bases clipped from V and 0 bases from J, the junction kept 9 bases outside the gene matches. In germline, CDR1 is SGHTA, CDR2 FQGNSA. The DNA for the CDR3 is TGTGCCAGCAGCTCTCCGGGACTAGCGGGGCTAAGCTCCTACAATGAGCAGTTCTTC. Translated, it gives CASSSPGLAGLSSYNEQFF.

This chain joins TRBV3-1 (or the pseudogene TRBV3-2) and TRBJ2-1, with TRBD2 matching over 12 bases. V lost 5 bases to trimming and J lost 7 bases; unmatched junction nucleotides: 9. CDR1 and CDR2 from the germline V gene are LGHDT and YNNKEL (reference sequence). This CDR3 comprises 16 residues. The CDR3 DNA is TGTGCCAGCAGCAGGCTTCTAGCGGGGGGGCGTAATGAGCAGTTCTTC. Residues: CASSRLLAGGRNEQFF.